This record looks at one T cell receptor (beta chain) sequence and its context. Antigen unknown. The authors reverse transcribed all of the isolated RNA, so sequencing captured expressed TCRB transcripts. This table comes from immunoSEQ multiplex PCR, and its TCRdb copy is limited to in-frame clones, with some not included. Here the sample spans 300,000 or so clones, 13% being singletons. The CDR3 extends over 14 amino acids. Per the germline V gene, CDR1 is SGHTA and CDR2 is FQGNSA. The V gene lost 4 bases and the J gene lost 5 bases, with 12 bases spanning the gap. The data derive from a study of beta chain features in type 1 diabetes. Study-wide results and limits: For Type 1 diabetes patients, all four CD4+ subsets carried TCRB CDR3s that were moderately but significantly shorter.

This receptor was taken from a woman in her late teens or twenties with type 1 diabetes. Sequences were obtained from naive CD4+ T cells from blood. The chain recombines TRBV7-2 with TRBJ1-5, with D possibly TRBD1 on 5 matching bases. CDR3 in amino acids: CASSSRVGYQPQHF. CDR3 coding DNA: TGTGCCAGCAGCTCCAGGGTGGGCTATCAGCCCCAGCATTTT.